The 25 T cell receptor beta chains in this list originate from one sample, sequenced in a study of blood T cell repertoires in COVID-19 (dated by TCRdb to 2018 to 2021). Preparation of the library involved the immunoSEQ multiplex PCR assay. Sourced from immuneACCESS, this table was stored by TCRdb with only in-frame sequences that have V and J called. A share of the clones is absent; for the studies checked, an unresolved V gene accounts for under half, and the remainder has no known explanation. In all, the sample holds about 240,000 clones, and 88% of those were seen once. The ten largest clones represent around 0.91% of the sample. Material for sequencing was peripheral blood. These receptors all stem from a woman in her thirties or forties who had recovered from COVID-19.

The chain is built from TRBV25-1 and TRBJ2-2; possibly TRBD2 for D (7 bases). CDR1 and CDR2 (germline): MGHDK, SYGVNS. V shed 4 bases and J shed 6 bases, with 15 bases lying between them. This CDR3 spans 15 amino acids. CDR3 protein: CASSGEGGLAGELFF. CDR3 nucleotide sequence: TGTGCCAGCAGTGGGGAGGGGGGGCTGGCCGGGGAGCTGTTTTTT.

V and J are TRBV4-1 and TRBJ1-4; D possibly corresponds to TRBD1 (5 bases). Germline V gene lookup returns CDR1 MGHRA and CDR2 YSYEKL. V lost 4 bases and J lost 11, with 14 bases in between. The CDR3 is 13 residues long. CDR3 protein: CASSREPRGKLFF. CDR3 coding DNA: TGCGCCAGCAGCCGAGAACCCCGGGGGAAACTGTTTTTT.

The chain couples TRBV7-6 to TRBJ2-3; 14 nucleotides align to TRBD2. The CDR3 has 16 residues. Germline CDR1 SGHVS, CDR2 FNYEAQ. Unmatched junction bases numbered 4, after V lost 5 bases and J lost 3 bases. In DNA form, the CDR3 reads TGTGCCAGCAGCCCGCGACTAGCGGGAGGGACAGATACGCAGTATTTT. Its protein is CASSPRLAGGTDTQYF.

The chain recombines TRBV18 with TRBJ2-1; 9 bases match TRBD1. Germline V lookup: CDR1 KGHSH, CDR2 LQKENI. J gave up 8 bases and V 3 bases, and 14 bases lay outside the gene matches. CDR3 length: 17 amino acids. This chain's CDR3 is CASSPQGTGWSDDEQFF. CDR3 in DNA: TGTGCCAGCTCACCCCAAGGGACAGGGTGGTCTGACGATGAGCAGTTCTTC.

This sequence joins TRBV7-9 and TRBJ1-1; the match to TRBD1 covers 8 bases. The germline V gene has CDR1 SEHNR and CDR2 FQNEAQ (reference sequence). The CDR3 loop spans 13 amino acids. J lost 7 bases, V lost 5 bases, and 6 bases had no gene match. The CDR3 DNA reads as TGTGCCAGCAGCACGGACAGGGATGGTGAAGCTTTCTTT. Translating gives CASSTDRDGEAFF.

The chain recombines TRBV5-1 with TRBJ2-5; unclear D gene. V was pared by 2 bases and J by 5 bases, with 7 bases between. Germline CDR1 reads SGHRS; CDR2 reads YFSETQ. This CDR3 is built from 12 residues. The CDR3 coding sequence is TGCGCCAGCAGCTTCGTCGGGGAGACCCAGTACTTC. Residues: CASSFVGETQYF.

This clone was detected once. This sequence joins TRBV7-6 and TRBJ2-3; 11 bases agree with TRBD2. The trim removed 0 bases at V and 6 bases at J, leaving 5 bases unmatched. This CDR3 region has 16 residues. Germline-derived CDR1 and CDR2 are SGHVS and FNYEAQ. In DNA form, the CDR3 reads TGTGCCAGCAGCTTAGCAGTGGCTAGCGGGAGGGATACGCAGTATTTT. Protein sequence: CASSLAVASGRDTQYF.

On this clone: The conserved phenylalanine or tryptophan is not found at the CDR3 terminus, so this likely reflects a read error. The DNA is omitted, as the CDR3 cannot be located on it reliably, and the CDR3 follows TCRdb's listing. CDR3 sequence reads: CAIRLTGE. The chain is built from TRBV10-3 and TRBJ1-2; the table's D call, TRBD1, was not checked against the DNA. CDR1 ENHRY and CDR2 SYGVKD come from the germline V gene. The CDR3 length is 8 residues, termini included.

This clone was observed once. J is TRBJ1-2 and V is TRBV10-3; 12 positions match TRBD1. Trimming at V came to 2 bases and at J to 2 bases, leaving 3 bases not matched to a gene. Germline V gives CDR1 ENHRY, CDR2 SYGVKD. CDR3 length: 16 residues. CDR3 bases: TGTGCCATCAGTGAGGGGACAGGGGGCCCCAACTATGGCTACACCTTC. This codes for CAISEGTGGPNYGYTF.

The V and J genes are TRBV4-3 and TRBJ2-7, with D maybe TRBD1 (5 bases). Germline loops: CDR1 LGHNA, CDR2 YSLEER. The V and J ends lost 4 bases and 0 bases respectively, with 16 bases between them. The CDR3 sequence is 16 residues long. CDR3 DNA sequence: TGCGCCAGCAGCCCCCCCCCTAAAGACAGCTCCTACGAGCAGTACGTC. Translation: CASSPPPKDSSYEQYV.

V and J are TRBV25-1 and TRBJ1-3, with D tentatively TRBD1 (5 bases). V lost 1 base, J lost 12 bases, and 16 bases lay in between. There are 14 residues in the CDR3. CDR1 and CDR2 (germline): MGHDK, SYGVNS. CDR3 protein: CASSESGGGRGIYF. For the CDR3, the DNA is TGTGCCAGCAGTGAATCTGGTGGCGGAAGGGGCATATATTTT.

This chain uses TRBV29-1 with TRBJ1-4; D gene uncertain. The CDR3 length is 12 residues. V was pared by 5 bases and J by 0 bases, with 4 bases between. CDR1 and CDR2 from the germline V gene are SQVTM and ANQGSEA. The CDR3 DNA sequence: TGCAGCGTTCGGGCAACTAATGAAAAACTGTTTTTT. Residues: CSVRATNEKLFF.

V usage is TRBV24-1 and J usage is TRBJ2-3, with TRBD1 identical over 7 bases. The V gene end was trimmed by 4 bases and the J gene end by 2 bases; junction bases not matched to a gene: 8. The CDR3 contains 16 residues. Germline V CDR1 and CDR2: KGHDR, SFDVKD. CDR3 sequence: CATSDPHRGATDTQYF. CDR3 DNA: TGTGCCACCAGTGACCCCCACAGGGGCGCCACAGATACGCAGTATTTT.

CDR3 sequence: CASSPRGGALAGANVLTF. The CDR3 coding sequence is TGCGCCAGCAGCCCCCGTGGGGGGGCCTTGGCTGGGGCCAACGTCCTGACTTTC. The chain recombines TRBV5-1 with TRBJ2-6; D may be TRBD2 (7 bases). The CDR3 totals 18 residues. The germline V gene encodes CDR1 SGHRS and CDR2 YFSETQ. The V and J ends lost 4 bases and 2 bases respectively, with 19 bases between them.

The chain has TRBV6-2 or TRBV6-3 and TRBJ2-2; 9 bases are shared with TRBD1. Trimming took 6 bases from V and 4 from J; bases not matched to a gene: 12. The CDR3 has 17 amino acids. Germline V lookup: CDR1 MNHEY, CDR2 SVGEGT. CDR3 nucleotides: TGTGCCAGCAGGCCTCCCCCGGGACAGGGCCTCACCGGGGAGCTGTTTTTT. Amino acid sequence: CASRPPPGQGLTGELFF.

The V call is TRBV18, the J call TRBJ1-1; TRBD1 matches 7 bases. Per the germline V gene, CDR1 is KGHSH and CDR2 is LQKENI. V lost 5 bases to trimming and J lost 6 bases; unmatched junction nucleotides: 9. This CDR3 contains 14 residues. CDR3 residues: CASSTQLRGAEAFF. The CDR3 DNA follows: TGTGCCAGCTCAACTCAGCTCAGGGGGGCTGAAGCTTTCTTT.

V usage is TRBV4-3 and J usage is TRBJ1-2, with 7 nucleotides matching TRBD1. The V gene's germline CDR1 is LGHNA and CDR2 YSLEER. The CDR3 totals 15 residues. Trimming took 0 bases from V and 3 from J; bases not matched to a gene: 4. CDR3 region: CASSQDEDRDYGYTF. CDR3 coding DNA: TGCGCCAGCAGCCAAGACGAAGACAGGGACTATGGCTACACCTTC.

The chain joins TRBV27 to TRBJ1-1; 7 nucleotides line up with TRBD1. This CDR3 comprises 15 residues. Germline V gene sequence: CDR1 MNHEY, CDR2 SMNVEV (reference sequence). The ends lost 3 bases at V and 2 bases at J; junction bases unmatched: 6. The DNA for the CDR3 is TGTGCCAGCAGTTTTCGGGGACAGACCAACACTGAAGCTTTCTTT. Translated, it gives CASSFRGQTNTEAFF.

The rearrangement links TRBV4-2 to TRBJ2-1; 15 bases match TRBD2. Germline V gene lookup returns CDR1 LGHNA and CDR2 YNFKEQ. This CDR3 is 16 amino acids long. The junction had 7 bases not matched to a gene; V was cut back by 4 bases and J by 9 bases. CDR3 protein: CASSPPGLAGGSEQFF. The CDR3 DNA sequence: TGTGCCAGCAGCCCCCCCGGACTAGCGGGAGGGAGTGAGCAGTTCTTC.

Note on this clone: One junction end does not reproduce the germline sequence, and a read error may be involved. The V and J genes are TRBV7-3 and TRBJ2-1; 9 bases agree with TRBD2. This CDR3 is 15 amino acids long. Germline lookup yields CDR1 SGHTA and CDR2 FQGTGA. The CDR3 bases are TGTGCCAGCAGCCTAACGGGACTAGCCCCCGGGGAGCAGTTCTTC. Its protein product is CASSLTGLAPGEQFF. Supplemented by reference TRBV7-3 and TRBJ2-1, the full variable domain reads GAGVSQTPSNKVTEKGKYVELRCDPISGHTALYWYRQSLGQGPEFLIYFQGTGAADDSGLPNDRFFAVRPEGSVSTLKIQRTERGDSAVYLCASSLTGLAPGEQFFGPGTRLTVL.

In DNA, the CDR3 is TGCGCCAGCAGCATCAGGGCTAGCGGGGGCACAGATACGCAGTATTTT. It encodes CASSIRASGGTDTQYF. V is TRBV5-1 and J is TRBJ2-3; TRBD2 agrees at 9 bases. This CDR3 is built from 16 residues. The germline CDR1 and CDR2 sequences are SGHRS and YFSETQ. J was trimmed by 1 base and V by 4 bases; bases with no gene match: 7.

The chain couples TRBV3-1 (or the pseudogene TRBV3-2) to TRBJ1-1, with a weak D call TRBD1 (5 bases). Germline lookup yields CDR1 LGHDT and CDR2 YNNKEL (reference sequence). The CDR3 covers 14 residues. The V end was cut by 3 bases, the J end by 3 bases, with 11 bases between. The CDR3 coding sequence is TGTGCCAGCAGCCAGCCGGGGGAGGACACTGAAGCTTTCTTT. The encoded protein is CASSQPGEDTEAFF.

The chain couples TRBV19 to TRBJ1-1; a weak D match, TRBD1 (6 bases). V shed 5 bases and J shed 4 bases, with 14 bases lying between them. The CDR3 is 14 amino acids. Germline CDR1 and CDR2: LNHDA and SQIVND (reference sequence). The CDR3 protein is CASSPQRGGTEAFF. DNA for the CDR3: TGTGCCAGTAGTCCGCAGAGGGGGGGCACTGAAGCTTTCTTT.

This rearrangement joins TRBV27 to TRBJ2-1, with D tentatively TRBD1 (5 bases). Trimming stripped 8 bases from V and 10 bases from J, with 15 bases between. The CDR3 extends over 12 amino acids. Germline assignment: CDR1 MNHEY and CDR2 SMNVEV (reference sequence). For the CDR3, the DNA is TGTGCCAGCCGTCGGTGGGCAGGGGAGCAGTTCTTC. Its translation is CASRRWAGEQFF.

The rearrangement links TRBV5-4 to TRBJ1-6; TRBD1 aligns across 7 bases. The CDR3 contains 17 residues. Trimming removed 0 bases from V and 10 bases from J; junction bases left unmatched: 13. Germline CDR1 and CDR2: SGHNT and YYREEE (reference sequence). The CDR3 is CASSLVGGDRPLSPLHF. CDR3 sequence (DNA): TGTGCCAGCAGCTTGGTAGGCGGGGACAGACCACTATCACCCCTCCACTTT.